Here is one TCR beta chain with its context. This clonotype was seen only a few times. Its antigen is unknown. Nothing much larger sits one base from this clone, and base qualities are not available. The sample's treatment or condition label is to be understood as: allogeneic hematopoietic cell transplantation with graft depleted of TCRalphabeta T cells and CD19 B cells. TCRalphabeta/CD19-depleted allogeneic hematopoietic cell grafts were given to the transplant recipients, all of whom were children. This entry is derived from a study of T-cell reconstitution after alpha-beta-depleted transplantation in children (dated by TCRdb to 2016 to 2017). Concerning the study at large: Using TCR repertoire profiling, the study followed T-cell immune reconstitution in a quantitative way in children after TCRalphabeta/CD19-depleted allogeneic hematopoietic cell transplantation. Study-wide conclusions, independent of this receptor: In some patients, high TCRbeta diversity at day 60 was attributed to recipient T cells and intrathymic progenitors that had survived conditioning. Over subsequent months, a decline in hyperexpanded clone frequencies was noted, and after one year, T-cell counts and TCRbeta diversity were mostly ascribed to newly produced T cells. The apparently early recovery of alphabetaT-cell counts about two months after transplant reportedly depended on only several hundred rapidly expanded clones that came from non-depleted graft cells.

Receptor libraries were prepared by PCR. Reads for this sample came from an Illumina HiSeq 2500. TCR libraries were prepared with molecular barcoding, using unique molecular identifiers to normalize TCRbeta repertoire quantification. TCRdb reprocessing: public reads trimmed at Q25 with fastp, clones called with MiXCR, in-frame beta chains kept. Here each entry gathers all rows of one CDR3 protein and keeps the most common genes and DNA. The sample table records approximately 99,000 distinct CDR3 sequences; approximately 6% of these occur just once. Roughly 24% of the sample goes to the ten largest clones. The CDR3 numbers 18 residues from cysteine through phenylalanine. Only CDR3 DNA remains: 54 bases, in frame from the first base. The germline V gene provides CDR1 SGDLS and CDR2 YYNGEE. Germline trimming amounts to 4 bases on V and 2 bases on J, with 9 as the count of junction bases outside the gene matches.

Here the sequenced sample was PBMCs, mostly from graft donor cells, taken 360 days after TCRalphabeta/CD19-depleted stem cell transplant. The sequence was obtained from a male patient between 2 and 15 years old who had a stem cell transplant for acute lymphoblastic leukemia, so the T cells may come from the graft donor. This chain joins TRBV9 to TRBJ2-3; TRBD2 agrees with 14 junctional bases. The CDR3 has the sequence CASSSRGTSGGYTDTQYF. The sequence in DNA is TGTGCCAGCAGCTCTCGAGGGACTAGCGGGGGATACACAGATACGCAGTATTTT. Here the CDR3 is joined to the reference TRBV9 and TRBJ2-3 genes, and the full variable domain is: DSGVTQTPKHLITATGQRVTLRCSPRSGDLSVYWYQQSLDQGLQFLIQYYNGEERAKGNILERFSAQQFPDLHSELNLSSLELGDSALYFCASSSRGTSGGYTDTQYFGPGTRLTVL.